This is a list of T cell receptor beta chains from one sample in a study of blood T cell repertoires in COVID-19. Using immunoSEQ multiplex PCR, the repertoire was profiled, and TCRdb retains in-frame clones only, with some absent. The data show roughly 180,000 clones, around four fifths seen once. The specimen was PBMCs or T cells enriched from blood (not recorded which). The receptors derive from a woman in her 50s in a cohort exposed to, infected with or recovered from COVID-19 (not recorded which). CDR3s leave out the opening cysteine and the closing phenylalanine or tryptophan. The order of the fields is D gene, V gene, CDR3 protein. A D gene is named only where the DNA matches it firmly.

d_gene: .
v_gene: TRBV4-1
CDR3aa: ASSPFDSEGNEQF

d_gene: TRBD2
v_gene: TRBV5-6
CDR3aa: ASSSGLAAGDTQY

d_gene: TRBD2
v_gene: TRBV5-4
CDR3aa: ASSLVSGGNSYEQY

d_gene: .
v_gene: TRBV14
CDR3aa: ASSQVGSGVYEQY

d_gene: .
v_gene: TRBV2
CDR3aa: ASSTGKGEAF

d_gene: TRBD1
v_gene: TRBV7-3
CDR3aa: ASSLNPDRANSPLH

d_gene: TRBD1
v_gene: TRBV24-1
CDR3aa: ATSDPDRGAYGYT

d_gene: TRBD2
v_gene: TRBV19
CDR3aa: ASRTSGPSYNEQF

d_gene: .
v_gene: TRBV12-3/TRBV12-4
CDR3aa: ASSLQGNQPQH

d_gene: TRBD1
v_gene: TRBV9
CDR3aa: ASSGGTGVSYEQY

d_gene: TRBD2
v_gene: TRBV27
CDR3aa: ASSQRLAGGTGELF